This section outlines one TCR beta chain sequence together with its context. Its antigen remains unidentified. This entry is derived from a study of OX40 agonist ivuxolimab in advanced cancers. Looking at the study overall: Past anti-PD-1, anti-PD-L1 or anti-CTLA-4 therapy was accepted, and approximately 40% had received some. Study-wide findings and caveats: The CD4+ and CD8+ T cells in the blood had expanded clonally by week 6 at 0.1 to 3.0 mg/kg.

TCRdb's copy holds only in-frame clones and misses some; the assay was immunoSEQ multiplex PCR. Found here are roughly 49,000 clones, approximately 80% of them singletons; the top ten hold 6% to 7.5%. The receptor comes from an adult with an advanced solid tumor such as melanoma, head and neck, liver or kidney cancer. The specimen was CD4+ or CD8+ T cells sorted from blood, collected in a trial of the OX40 agonist ivuxolimab.

CDR3: CASSLSPGGAIGELFF. The CDR3 DNA reads TGTGCCAGCAGTTTATCGCCGGGGGGCGCAATCGGGGAGCTGTTTTTT. The V and J genes are TRBV27 and TRBJ2-2; the D gene is possibly TRBD2 (7 bases). Looked up from germline, CDR1 is MNHEY and CDR2 is SMNVEV (reference sequence). The CDR3 runs to 16 residues. The germline V and J ends were trimmed by 0 bases and 7 bases, with 15 bases remaining between them.